The clone carrying this T cell receptor (beta chain) came up a few times. Its antigen is unknown. The entry originates in a study of cytotoxic CD8 clonotypes in ibrutinib-treated CLL. On the study more broadly: Per sample, productive templates averaged around 260,000 and productive rearrangements averaged 94,082. Study-level findings and limits: The times at which samples were taken varied between sustained-remission and progressing patients. Baseline levels were approached again at progression, after clonality had risen at ibrutinib response.

CDR1 is SQVTM, CDR2 ANQGSEA, per germline. The CDR3 consists of 11 residues. Some clones are missing from TCRdb's copy, which holds only in-frame ones; the method was immunoSEQ multiplex PCR. The repertoire consists of roughly 28,000 clones, with roughly 62% occurring once and the leading ten covering approximately 15%. The specimen was PBMCs, collected before ibrutinib treatment. The chain recombines TRBV29-1 with TRBJ2-5; 7 bases match TRBD1. The clonotype comes from a human donor with chronic lymphocytic leukemia. CDR3 region: CRDRERETQYF. The CDR3 nucleotides are TGCAGAGACAGGGAACGGGAGACCCAGTACTTC.